Listed here is a single T cell receptor (beta chain). Antigen: not known. Cultured CD4+ T cell DNA was sequenced using the Oncomine TCR Beta short-read assay. From the PCR reads, TCRdb called clonotypes with MiXCR, one entry per CDR3 protein. Here the sample spans 20,000 to 25,000 distinct CDR3 sequences, around 60% being singletons. The data were taken from a study of vaccination and CD4 T cells after COVID-19. Treatment meaning: roughly 11-day PBMC culture with coronavirus spike peptide pools or control peptides (ViraFEST assay). Trimming removed 5 bases from V and 2 bases from J; junction bases left unmatched: 5. The CDR3 is 15 residues long.

The chain employs TRBV12-3 or TRBV12-4 and TRBJ1-2, with TRBD1 identical over 10 bases. The specimen comprised CD4+ T cells from blood, cultured in vitro, sampled after SARS-CoV-2 vaccination. The sequence was collected from a human donor who received a COVID-19 vaccine. CDR3 coding DNA: TGTGCCAGCAGTCAAGACAGGGGGCTAAACTATGGCTACACCTTC. It translates to CASSQDRGLNYGYTF.